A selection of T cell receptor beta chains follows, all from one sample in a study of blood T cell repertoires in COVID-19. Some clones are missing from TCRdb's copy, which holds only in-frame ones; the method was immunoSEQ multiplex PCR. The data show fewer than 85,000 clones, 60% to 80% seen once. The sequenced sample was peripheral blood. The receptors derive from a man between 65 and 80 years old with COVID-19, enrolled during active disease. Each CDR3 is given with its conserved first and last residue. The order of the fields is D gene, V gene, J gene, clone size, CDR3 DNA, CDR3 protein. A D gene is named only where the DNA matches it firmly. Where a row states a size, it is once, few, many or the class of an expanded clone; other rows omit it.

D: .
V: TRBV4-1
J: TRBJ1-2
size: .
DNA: TGCGCCAGCAGCCGATTCGGGACTTCCCCCGGGGGCTACACCTTC
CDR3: CASSRFGTSPGGYTF

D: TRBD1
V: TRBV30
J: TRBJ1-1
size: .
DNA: TGTGCCTGGAGTGTACTAGGACAGGGGGCTGAAGCTTTCTTT
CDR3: CAWSVLGQGAEAFF

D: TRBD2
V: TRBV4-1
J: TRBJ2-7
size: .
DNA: TGCGCCAGCAGCCAAGATCCCGCTAGCGGCAGGGAGCAGTACTTC
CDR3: CASSQDPASGREQYF

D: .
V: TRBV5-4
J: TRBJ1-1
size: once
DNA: TGTGCCAGCAGCTTGGGAGGACAGCAGATGTCTGAAGCTTTCTTT
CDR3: CASSLGGQQMSEAFF

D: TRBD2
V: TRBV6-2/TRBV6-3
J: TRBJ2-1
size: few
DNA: TGTGCCAGCAGTTCCCGCGGGACACCCGGACTAGCGGGAGGTGGGGAGCAGTTCTTC
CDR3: CASSSRGTPGLAGGGEQFF

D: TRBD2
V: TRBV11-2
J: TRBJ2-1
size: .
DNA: TGTGCCAGCAGCTTAGGCCTAGCGGGTGCCAATGAGCAGTTCTTC
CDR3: CASSLGLAGANEQFF

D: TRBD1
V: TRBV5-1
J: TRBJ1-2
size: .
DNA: TGCGCCAGCAGCTCGACAGGGGCCTACACCTTC
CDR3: CASSSTGAYTF

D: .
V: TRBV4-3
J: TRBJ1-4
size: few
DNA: TGCGCCAGCAGCCAAGATCTACAGCTTAATGAAAAACTGTTTTTT
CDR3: CASSQDLQLNEKLFF

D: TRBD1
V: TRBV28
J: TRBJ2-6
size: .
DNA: TGTGCCAGCAGTTTGAACAGGGGAGTGGCTGGGGCCAACGTCCTGACTTTC
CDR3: CASSLNRGVAGANVLTF

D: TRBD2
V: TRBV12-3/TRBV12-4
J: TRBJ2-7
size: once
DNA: TGTGCCAGCACTAATGCGGGGGTCTACGAGCAGTACTTC
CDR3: CASTNAGVYEQYF

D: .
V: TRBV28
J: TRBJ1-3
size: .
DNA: TGTGCCAGCAGTTCCCTTGAGCAGGGATCTGGAAACACCATATATTTT
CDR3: CASSSLEQGSGNTIYF

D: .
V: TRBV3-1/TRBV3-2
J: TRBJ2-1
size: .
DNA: TGTGCCAGCAGCCACTCCTCGGGGAGAGAGTATGAGCAGTTCTTC
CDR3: CASSHSSGREYEQFF

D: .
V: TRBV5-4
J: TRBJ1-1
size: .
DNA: TGTGCCAGCAGCTTGGCGGGGGGAGTCACTGAAGCTTTCTTT
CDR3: CASSLAGGVTEAFF

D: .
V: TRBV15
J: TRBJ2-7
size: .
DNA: TGTGCCACCAGCAGAGATATCTCCTACGAGCAGTACTTC
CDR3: CATSRDISYEQYF

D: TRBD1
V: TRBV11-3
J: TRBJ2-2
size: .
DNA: TGTGCCAGCAGCCACATGGGACAGGGGGCCTCCGGGGAGCTGTTTTTT
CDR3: CASSHMGQGASGELFF

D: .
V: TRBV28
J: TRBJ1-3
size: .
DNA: TGTGCCAGCACCGCCAATTACGAGACCATATATTTT
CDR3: CASTANYETIYF

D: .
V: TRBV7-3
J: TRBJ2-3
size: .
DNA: TGTGCCAGCAGCTTATCGGACAACACAGATACGCAGTATTTT
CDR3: CASSLSDNTDTQYF

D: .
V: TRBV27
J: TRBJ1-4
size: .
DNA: TGTGCCAGCAGCCCTCGTGGGGGCGCAACTAATGAAAAACTGTTTTTT
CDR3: CASSPRGGATNEKLFF

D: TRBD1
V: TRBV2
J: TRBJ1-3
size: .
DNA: TGTGCCAGCAGGACCGGGACAGGGGCCGCCTCTGGAAACACCATATATTTT
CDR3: CASRTGTGAASGNTIYF

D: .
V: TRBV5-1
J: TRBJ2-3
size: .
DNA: TGCGCCAGCAGGCAGGGCACAGATACGCAGTATTTT
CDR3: CASRQGTDTQYF

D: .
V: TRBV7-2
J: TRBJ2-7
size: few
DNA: TGTGCCAGCAGCTTAGACAGCTCCTACGAGCAGTACTTC
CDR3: CASSLDSSYEQYF

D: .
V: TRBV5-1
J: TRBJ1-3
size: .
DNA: TGCGCCAGCAGCCCGGGGGGCAGATACTCTGGAAACACCATATATTTT
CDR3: CASSPGGRYSGNTIYF

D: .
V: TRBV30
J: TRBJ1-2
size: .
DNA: TGTGCCTGGGACAGTTCTAACTATGGCTACACCTTC
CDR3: CAWDSSNYGYTF

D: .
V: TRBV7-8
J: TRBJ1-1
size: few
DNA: TGTGCCAGCAGCTTAGGGGCTCGGACTGAAGCTTTCTTT
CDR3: CASSLGARTEAFF

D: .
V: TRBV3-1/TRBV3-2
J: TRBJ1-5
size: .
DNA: TGTGCCAGCAGCCAACCCGGTCAGCCCCAGCATTTT
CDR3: CASSQPGQPQHF

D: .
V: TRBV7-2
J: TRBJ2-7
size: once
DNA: TGTGCCAGCAGCCTAGATCTCGAGCAGTACTTC
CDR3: CASSLDLEQYF

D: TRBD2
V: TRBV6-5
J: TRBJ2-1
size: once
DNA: TGTGCCAGCAGTTCCGGGACTAGCGGGATGAATGAGCAGTTCTTC
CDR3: CASSSGTSGMNEQFF

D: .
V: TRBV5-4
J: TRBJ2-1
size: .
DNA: TGTGCCAGCAGCTTGGCAGGGAACAATGAGCAGTTCTTC
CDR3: CASSLAGNNEQFF

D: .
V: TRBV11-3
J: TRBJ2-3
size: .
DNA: TGTGCCAGCAGCTTAGATAGGGCAGGGCAACATACGCAGTATTTT
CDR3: CASSLDRAGQHTQYF

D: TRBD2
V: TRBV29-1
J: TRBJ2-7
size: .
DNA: TGCAGCGTTCGCGGACTAGCCTACGAGCAGTACTTC
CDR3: CSVRGLAYEQYF

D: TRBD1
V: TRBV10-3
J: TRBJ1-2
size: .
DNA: TGTGCCATCAGCCCTGCGGGACAGGGTGCCTATGGCTACACCTTC
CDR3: CAISPAGQGAYGYTF

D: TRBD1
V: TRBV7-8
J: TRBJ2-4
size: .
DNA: TGTGCCAGCAGCCGTGGACAGGGTAGCATTCAGTACTTC
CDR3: CASSRGQGSIQYF

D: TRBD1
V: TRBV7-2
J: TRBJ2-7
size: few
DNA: TGTGCCAGCACCCTGGACAGGGGTTATTCCTACGAGCAGTACTTC
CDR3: CASTLDRGYSYEQYF

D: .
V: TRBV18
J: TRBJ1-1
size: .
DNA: TGTGCCAGCTCGGCGGAGAGGAACACTGAAGCTTTCTTT
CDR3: CASSAERNTEAFF

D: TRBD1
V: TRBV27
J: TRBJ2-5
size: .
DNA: TGTGCCAGCAGTTTACGACAGGGAGAGACCCAGTACTTC
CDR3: CASSLRQGETQYF

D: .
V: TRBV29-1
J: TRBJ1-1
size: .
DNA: TGCAGCGTCTCATCAGGAGGGAACACTGAAGCTTTCTTT
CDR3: CSVSSGGNTEAFF

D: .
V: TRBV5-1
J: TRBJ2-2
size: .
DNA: TGCGCCAGCAGCCCGCCCTTCGGGTTGACGAACACCGGGGAGCTGTTTTTT
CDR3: CASSPPFGLTNTGELFF

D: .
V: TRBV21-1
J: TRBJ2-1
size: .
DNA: TGTGCCAGCAGCAAATTAGGGGTCAGGAGAAACAATGAGCAGTTCTTC
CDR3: CASSKLGVRRNNEQFF

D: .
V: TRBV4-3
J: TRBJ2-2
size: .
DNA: TGCGCCAGCAGCCGAGGCGGGTTCGCCGGGGAGCTGTTTTTT
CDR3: CASSRGGFAGELFF

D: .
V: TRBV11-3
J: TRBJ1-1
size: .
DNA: TGTGCCAGCAGCCCACGGGGGAACACTGAAGCTTTCTTT
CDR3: CASSPRGNTEAFF

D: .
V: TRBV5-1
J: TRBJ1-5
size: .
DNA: TGCGCCAGCAGTCCACAGAGCAATCAGCCCCAGCATTTT
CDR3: CASSPQSNQPQHF

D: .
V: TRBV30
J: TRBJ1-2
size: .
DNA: TGTGCCTGGAGGGCCATTGGGGGGGACTATGGCTACACCTTC
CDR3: CAWRAIGGDYGYTF

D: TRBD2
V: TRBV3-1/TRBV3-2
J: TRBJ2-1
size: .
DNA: TGTGCCAGCAGCCAAATCAGGCTAGCGGGTCGCGAGCAGTTCTTC
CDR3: CASSQIRLAGREQFF

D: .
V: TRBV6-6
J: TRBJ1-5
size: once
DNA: TGTGCCAGCAGACAAGGAGGGGGCAATCAGCCCCAGCATTTT
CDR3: CASRQGGGNQPQHF

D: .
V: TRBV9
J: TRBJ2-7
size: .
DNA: TGTGCCAGCAGCGTAACGGGACTCCACTCCTACGAGCAGTACTTC
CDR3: CASSVTGLHSYEQYF

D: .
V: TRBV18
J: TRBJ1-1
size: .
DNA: TGTGCCAGCTCACCACCGGGATCCACAGGGAACACTGAAGCTTTCTTT
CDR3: CASSPPGSTGNTEAFF

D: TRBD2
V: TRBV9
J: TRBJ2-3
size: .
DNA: TGTGCCAGCACCTTCCGGGGACTAACGGCAGATACGCAGTATTTT
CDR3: CASTFRGLTADTQYF

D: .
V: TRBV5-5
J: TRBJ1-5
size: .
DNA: TGTGCCAGCAGCTTGGCCTCTCCTTATATCAATCAGCCCCAGCATTTT
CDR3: CASSLASPYINQPQHF

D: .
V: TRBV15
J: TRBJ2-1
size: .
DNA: TGTGCCACCAGCAGAGGGGGCAGGGGTTCCTACAATGAGCAGTTCTTC
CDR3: CATSRGGRGSYNEQFF

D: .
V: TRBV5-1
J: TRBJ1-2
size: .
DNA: TGCGCCAGCAGCTTGGGACAGTCAACCTATGGCTACACCTTC
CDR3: CASSLGQSTYGYTF

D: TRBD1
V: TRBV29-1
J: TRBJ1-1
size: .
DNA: TGCAGCGTTGAGGGACAGACCACTGAAGCTTTCTTT
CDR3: CSVEGQTTEAFF

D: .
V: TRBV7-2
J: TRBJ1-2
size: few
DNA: TGTGCCAGCAGCTTAGAGACAGGTGGACCCTATGGCTACACCTTC
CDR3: CASSLETGGPYGYTF